The 11 T cell receptor beta chains in this list originate from one sample, sequenced in a study of post-analysis software for immune sequencing data. The study's findings and limits: Roughly 5 TRBV segments were significantly more frequent in patients than in controls. TRBV5-6, TRBV5-1 and TRBV20-1 were among these segments.

No antigens are known for them. TCR beta cDNA libraries had unique molecular identifiers. A single record per CDR3 protein comes from TCRdb applying MiXCR to the PCR reads. The table records approximately 730,000 distinct CDR3 sequences, more than 45% of them present only once. Sample: blood. The receptors stem from a girl aged 10 to 17 with multiple sclerosis.

The chain has TRBV5-8 and TRBJ1-6, with TRBD1 as a possible D gene (5 bases). Trimming took 0 bases from V and 6 from J, leaving 16 bases between them. CDR3 length: 17 amino acids. The germline V gene has CDR1 SGHTS and CDR2 YDEGEE. CDR3 sequence reads: CASSLGVSDQGNSPLHF. The DNA for the CDR3 is TGTGCCAGCAGCTTGGGGGTTTCGGACCAGGGTAATTCACCCCTCCACTTT.

This clonotype has only a few counts. The chain uses TRBV12-3 or TRBV12-4 and TRBJ1-1; D gene ambiguous. There are 14 residues in the CDR3. The V end was cut by 3 bases, the J end by 1 base, with 9 bases between. In nucleotides, the CDR3 is TGTGCCAGCAGTTTTCAGATAGCGAACACTGAAGCTTTCTTT. As protein: CASSFQIANTEAFF.

This clonotype was detected a few times. The chain recombines TRBV6-6 with TRBJ2-2; D is undetermined. CDR3 length equals 12 residues. CDR1 and CDR2 from the germline V gene are MNHNY and SVGAGI (reference sequence). Trimming took 3 bases from V and 8 from J, leaving 7 bases between them. The CDR3 spells CASSYTSGELFF. The CDR3 DNA reads as TGTGCCAGCAGTTATACGAGTGGGGAGCTGTTTTTT.

The chain couples TRBV10-3 to TRBJ2-5; 10 bases agree with TRBD1. The J call may be in error: the DNA end matches TRBJ2-7 better. The CDR3 is 14 residues long. Germline CDR1 ENHRY, CDR2 SYGVKD. In DNA form, the CDR3 reads TGTGCCACCAGCATGGGGACAGGGGACTACGAGCAGTACTTC. Translated, it gives CATSMGTGDYEQYF.

This clonotype occurred a few times. The chain combines TRBV7-9 with TRBJ1-1; TRBD1 matches at 8 bases. Trimming removed 10 bases from V and 4 bases from J; junction bases left unmatched: 5. Germline V gene sequence: CDR1 SEHNR, CDR2 FQNEAQ (reference sequence). CDR3 length equals 12 residues. The CDR3 bases are TGTGCCATAGACAGGGGAAGCACTGAAGCTTTCTTT. Protein sequence: CAIDRGSTEAFF.

The CDR3 protein is CAWSVNGGGTEAFF. The CDR3 nucleotides are TGTGCCTGGAGTGTAAATGGGGGCGGGACTGAAGCTTTCTTT. This rearrangement joins TRBV30 to TRBJ1-1, with D perhaps matching TRBD1 (6 bases). The CDR3 loop spans 14 amino acids. Trimming took off 0 bases at V and 5 bases at J, with 13 bases between the two ends. CDR1 and CDR2 from the germline V gene are GTSNPN and SVGIG (reference sequence).

This clonotype came up once. The CDR3 region is CASSVLAGGIYEQYF. The CDR3 bases are TGTGCCAGCAGTGTACTAGCGGGAGGTATCTACGAGCAGTACTTC. This sequence joins TRBV12-3 or TRBV12-4 and TRBJ2-7; 12 bases are shared with TRBD2. The CDR3 is made up of 15 amino acids. With 5 bases clipped from V and 3 bases from J, the junction kept 5 bases outside the gene matches.

This clonotype was seen only once. This chain links TRBV15 with TRBJ1-4; no clear D gene. This CDR3 has 17 amino acids. Trimming shortened V by 3 bases and J by 6 bases, and 20 bases separated the two germline ends. Germline V CDR1 and CDR2: LNHNV, YYDKDF (reference sequence). The CDR3 region has the DNA TGTGCCACCAGCAGCCAAGCAATTCGGGGATTTTATGAAAAACTGTTTTTT. As protein: CATSSQAIRGFYEKLFF.

J is TRBJ1-1 and V is TRBV7-9; D is unresolved. The germline V and J ends were trimmed by 2 bases and 1 base, with 14 bases remaining between them. The V gene's germline CDR1 is SEHNR and CDR2 FQNEAQ (reference sequence). The CDR3 length is 16 residues. CDR3 coding DNA: TGTGCCAGCAGCTTAAAGGGTCAGGCCTCGAACACTGAAGCTTTCTTT. Translated, it gives CASSLKGQASNTEAFF.

Points on this clonotype: A junction end diverges from the germline sequence, so it may reflect a read error. The rearrangement joins TRBV12-3 or TRBV12-4 to TRBJ1-2; the match to TRBD1 covers 9 bases. The CDR3 has 16 residues. CDR3 region: CASSLAVTGGRYDYTF. The CDR3 DNA reads TGTGCCAGCAGTTTAGCGGTTACAGGGGGCCGCTATGACTACACCTTC.

V is TRBV12-3 or TRBV12-4 and J is TRBJ1-6; tentatively, D is TRBD1 (6 bases). This CDR3 is built from 15 residues. V was trimmed by 7 bases and J by 8 bases, leaving 18 bases between them. CDR3 region: CASTYQTGSDSPLHF. The DNA for the CDR3 is TGTGCCAGCACCTACCAGACAGGATCGGATTCACCCCTCCACTTT.